This TCR beta chain appears in the sequencing data of a study of Tregs in tolerant kidney transplant recipients. Study background: Recipient Tregs were stimulated with donor B cells plus IL-2 for 16 days. A roughly three-day belatacept mixed lymphocyte reaction, sometimes plus 5-day graft donor restimulation, preceded CD4+CD25+CD127- sorting. Activated donor B cells came from approximately nine-day culture on CD40L 3T3 cells. Sorting after B cell culture yielded CD25+CD127- and 4-1BB+CD40L- CD4+ cells.

CDR3 length: 10 amino acids. Between the trimmed V and J ends, which lost 7 bases and 2 bases, there was a span of 5 bases. CDR1 is DFQATT, CDR2 SNEGSKA, per germline (reference sequence). Clones were read by immunoSEQ multiplex PCR, and TCRdb kept only the in-frame ones, dropping some. Of a few thousand clones in the sample, around two fifths were seen once. To note about this clone: Its antigen remains unidentified.

The genes are TRBV20-1 and TRBJ2-5; D unclear. This TCR was sampled from a human donor in good health. The sample was Tregs from blood grown in culture. For the CDR3, the DNA is TGCAGTGGAGAACAAGAGACCCAGTACTTC. As protein: CSGEQETQYF.